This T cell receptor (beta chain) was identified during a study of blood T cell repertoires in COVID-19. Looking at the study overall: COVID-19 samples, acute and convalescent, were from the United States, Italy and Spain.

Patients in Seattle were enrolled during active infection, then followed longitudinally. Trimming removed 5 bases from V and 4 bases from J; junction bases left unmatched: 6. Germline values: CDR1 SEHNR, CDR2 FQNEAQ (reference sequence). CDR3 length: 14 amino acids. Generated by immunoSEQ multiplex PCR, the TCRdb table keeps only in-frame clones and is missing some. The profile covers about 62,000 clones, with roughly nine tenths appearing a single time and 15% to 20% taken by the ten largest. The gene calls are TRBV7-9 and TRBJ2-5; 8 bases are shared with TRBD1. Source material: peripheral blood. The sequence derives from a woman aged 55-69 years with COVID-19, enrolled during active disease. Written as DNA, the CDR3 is TGTGCCAGCAGCCTGACCGGGACAGGAGAGACCCAGTACTTC. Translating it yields CASSLTGTGETQYF.